One T cell receptor (beta chain) is described in this entry. Its antigen remains unidentified. The data stem from a study of cytomegalovirus exposure and HLA in healthy donors. Study-wide points: An analysis done earlier found most TCR beta V segments productive about 87% or about 30% of the time. Further analysis was carried out later, and it showed several of the most significant clusters appearing linked to common viral pathogens. Reports showed the classifier diagnosing cytomegalovirus status with high specificity and sensitivity. Follow-up analysis later connected one missense variant in DCLRE1C with trimming of TCR beta V- and J-genes.

PCR primers comprised 60 Vbeta and 13 Jbeta primers. Assay used: immunoSEQ multiplex PCR; TCRdb lists only in-frame clones, some missing. The repertoire consists of approximately 190,000 clones, with around four fifths occurring once and the leading ten covering under 2%. CDR3 length equals 13 residues. Germline V gives CDR1 SEHNR, CDR2 FQNEAQ (reference sequence). The germline V and J ends were trimmed by 2 bases and 5 bases, with 9 bases remaining between them. V usage is TRBV7-9 and J usage is TRBJ1-1; D unresolved. The sequence came from a man aged 35-49 years in good health and CMV-seropositive. The specimen was PBMCs. The CDR3 nucleotides are TGTGCCAGCAGCTTACCGCCAGGAACTGAAGCTTTCTTT. This encodes CASSLPPGTEAFF.